This TCR beta chain is from a study of blood T cell repertoires in COVID-19. Overall study: T cells, B-cell-depleted T cells, or PBMCs supplied cDNA or gDNA.

The CDR3 runs 18 residues. Trimming removed 5 bases from V and 7 bases from J, with 26 bases in between. The germline CDR1 and CDR2 sequences are SGHTA and FQGTGA. Study processing details: Reference gene primer amplification gave estimated nucleated cell counts. Assay used: immunoSEQ multiplex PCR; TCRdb lists only in-frame clones, some missing. That table furnishes V, J and clone size, whereas the DNA furnished D and trimming. The sample yields about 170,000 clones, roughly 86% seen once. The receptor was derived from a man aged 40-55 years who had recovered from COVID-19. The chain has TRBV7-3 and TRBJ2-2; a weak D match, TRBD1 (6 bases). Sequenced sample: peripheral blood. The CDR3 DNA reads as TGTGCCAGCAGCCCTAGCATATACAGGGTGGCTACAAGCGGGGAGCTGTTTTTT. Translated, it gives CASSPSIYRVATSGELFF.